These T cell receptor beta chains were read from a single sample in a study of tumor-infiltrating lymphocytes in primary liver carcinoma. MiXCR, run by TCRdb on the multiplex PCR reads, gives a single entry per CDR3 protein. The sample carries about 100,000 distinct CDR3 sequences, about two thirds recorded once. Sequencing was performed on liver tumor tissue from sampling region 2. These receptors came from a woman aged 55-70 years with primary liver carcinoma and hepatitis B virus infection. Each CDR3 is given with its conserved first and last residue. A D gene is named only where the DNA matches it firmly. Clone size is not always given. Where it is, it says once, few, many or a class for expanded clones.

v_gene,d_gene,j_gene,abundance,CDR3aa,CDR3nt
TRBV13,TRBD1,TRBJ1-4,NA,CASILSGTGTVKLFF,TGTGCCAGCATCTTATCCGGGACAGGGACCGTGAAACTGTTTTTT
TRBV11-2,NA,TRBJ2-7,NA,CAKSLDGPYGGQYF,TGTGCCAAGAGCTTAGATGGACCCTATGGCGGGCAGTACTTC
TRBV5-1,TRBD2,TRBJ2-3,many,CASNPGGVPDTQYF,TGCGCCAGTAACCCGGGAGGGGTCCCAGATACGCAGTATTTT
TRBV6-1,TRBD2,TRBJ2-5,many,CASSRLAGETQYF,TGTGCCAGCAGTCGGCTAGCGGGAGAGACCCAGTACTTC
TRBV29-1,TRBD2,TRBJ2-7,many,CSARTSGGYEQYF,TGCAGCGCCCGGACTAGCGGGGGCTACGAGCAGTACTTC
TRBV29-1,NA,TRBJ1-2,NA,CSAGPGDNYGCTF,NA
TRBV11-2,NA,TRBJ2-5,NA,CASSLLLWTQETQYF,TGTGCCAGCAGCTTACTTCTTTGGACCCAAGAGACCCAGTACTTC
TRBV11-2,NA,TRBJ1-1,NA,CAWSSKQAEAFF,TGTGCCTGGAGCTCTAAACAGGCCGAAGCTTTCTTT
TRBV10-3,TRBD1,TRBJ1-1,NA,CATIEPGGEAFF,TGTGCCACCATTGAGCCAGGGGGTGAAGCTTTCTTT
TRBV6-5,TRBD2,TRBJ2-2,many,CASSPRGGGTGELFF,TGTGCCAGCAGTCCGCGGGGGGGTGGAACCGGGGAGCTGTTTTTT
TRBV29-1,TRBD2,TRBJ2-3,NA,CSLMRGNTDTQFF,TGCAGCCTGATGCGGGGGAACACAGATACGCAGTTTTTT
TRBV5-1,TRBD1,TRBJ2-5,many,CASSPTGTRETQYF,TGCGCCAGCAGCCCGACAGGGACCCGGGAGACCCAGTACTTC
TRBV4-1,TRBD2,TRBJ2-7,many,CASSPSLPSGAYEQYF,TGCGCCAGCAGTCCAAGTCTTCCTAGCGGTGCATACGAGCAGTACTTC
TRBV12-3/TRBV12-4,TRBD1,TRBJ1-5,many,CASRLSGGVQPQHF,TGTGCCAGCAGACTCTCAGGGGGCGTCCAGCCCCAGCATTTT
TRBV28,NA,TRBJ1-6,many,CASRGAPALHF,TGTGCCAGCAGGGGGGCTCCAGCCCTCCACTTT
TRBV6-1,TRBD1,TRBJ1-4,many,CASSEVQQGDEELFF,TGTGCCAGCAGTGAAGTACAACAGGGGGATGAGGAACTGTTTTTT
TRBV28,TRBD2,TRBJ2-1,many,CASSPNGGSYEQFF,TGTGCCAGCAGTCCCAACGGGGGGTCGTACGAGCAGTTCTTC
TRBV5-1,NA,TRBJ2-7,many,CASSRSYEQYF,TGCGCCAGCAGCCGCTCCTACGAGCAGTACTTC
TRBV7-9,TRBD1,TRBJ2-1,many,CASAGTGTYNEQFF,TGTGCCAGCGCGGGGACAGGGACCTACAATGAGCAGTTCTTC
TRBV7-9,NA,TRBJ2-7,few,CASSPGGGFNDEQYF,TGTGCCAGCAGCCCGGGTGGGGGGTTTAACGACGAGCAGTACTTC
TRBV6-5,NA,TRBJ1-5,NA,CDSSYAGLGQPQHF,TGTGACAGCAGTTACGCGGGGCTGGGTCAGCCCCAGCATTTC
TRBV12-3/TRBV12-4,TRBD1,TRBJ1-1,once,CASRRTGVTEAFF,TGTGCCAGTAGAAGGACAGGGGTCACTGAAGCTTTCTTT
TRBV20-1,NA,TRBJ2-5,NA,CSARERTGSETQYF,TGCAGTGCTAGAGAGAGGACTGGCTCCGAGACCCAGTACTTC
TRBV5-1,NA,TRBJ1-1,many,CASSPDLRTEAFF,TGCGCCAGCAGCCCGGACTTGAGGACTGAAGCTTTCTTT
TRBV28,TRBD2,TRBJ2-1,many,CASSFSGRAGLSNNEQFF,TGTGCCAGCAGTTTTAGCGGGAGGGCCGGGCTTTCGAACAATGAGCAGTTCTTC
TRBV10-3,NA,TRBJ2-7,NA,CAISESIISPYEQYF,TGTGCCATCAGTGAGTCGATAATTTCTCCCTACGAGCAGTACTTC
TRBV28,TRBD1,TRBJ2-2,NA,CASSKRKGGTRELFF,TGTGCCAGCAGCAAGCGGAAAGGGGGCACCAGGGAGCTGTTTTTT
TRBV6-5,NA,TRBJ1-1,NA,CATSVGRGGAEAFF,TGTGCCACCAGTGTAGGGAGAGGAGGCGCTGAAGCTTTCTTT
TRBV11-2,NA,TRBJ2-1,few,CASPDSRYREQFF,TGTGCCAGTCCGGACTCGAGGTATAGGGAGCAGTTCTTC
TRBV28,NA,TRBJ2-1,NA,CASSSTVGGTYSEQFF,TGTGCCAGCAGTTCCACAGTCGGGGGTACCTACAGTGAGCAGTTCTTC
TRBV12-3/TRBV12-4,NA,TRBJ2-7,NA,CASSIGDRLAVSSYEQYF,TGTGCCAGCAGTATAGGGGACAGACTAGCAGTCAGCTCCTACGAGCAGTACTTC
TRBV4-1,NA,TRBJ2-7,many,CASSQAFSGTGYEQYF,TGCGCCAGCAGCCAAGCCTTTAGCGGTACGGGTTACGAGCAGTACTTC
TRBV29-1,NA,TRBJ1-2,NA,CSAPSPTNYGYTF,TGTAGTGCCCCCTCGCCCACTAACTATGGCTACACCTTC
TRBV2,NA,TRBJ2-3,NA,CASSVHLNTLTQYF,TGTGCCAGCAGTGTGCACCTCAACACACTTACGCAGTATTTT
TRBV14,NA,TRBJ2-2,NA,CASSEEKRLAYNTGELSF,TGTGCCAGCAGCGAAGAAAAGAGGCTAGCGTATAACACCGGGGAGCTGTCTTTT
TRBV7-9,NA,TRBJ1-1,NA,CANSLMEVGEALF,TGTGCCAACAGCTTAATGGAAGTCGGTGAAGCTTTATTT